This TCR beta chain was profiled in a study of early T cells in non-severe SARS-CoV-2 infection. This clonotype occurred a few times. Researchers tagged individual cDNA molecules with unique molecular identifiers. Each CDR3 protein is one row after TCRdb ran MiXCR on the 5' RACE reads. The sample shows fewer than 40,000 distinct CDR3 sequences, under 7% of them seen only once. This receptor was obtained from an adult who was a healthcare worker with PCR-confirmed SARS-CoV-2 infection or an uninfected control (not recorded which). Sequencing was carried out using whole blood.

CDR3 region: CASSLEGASGTGELFF. Here the CDR3 DNA reads TGTGCCAGCAGCTTAGAAGGGGCTTCGGGCACCGGGGAGCTGTTTTTT. The chain employs TRBV11-2 and TRBJ2-2; D perhaps matches TRBD1 (5 bases). Germline V gene sequence: CDR1 SGHAT, CDR2 FQNNGV. The CDR3 is 16 residues long. Trimming pared 0 bases from V and 4 bases from J, leaving 12 bases between.